This TCR beta chain emerged from a study of shared clonotypes between healthy human individuals. The deep-level immunoSEQ assay was used. As handled by the study authors: Because ImmunoSEQ provided only junction sequences with no quality scores, the filtering differed. Assay: immunoSEQ multiplex PCR; the TCRdb copy retains only in-frame clones and omits some. V and J calls and clone size come straight from that table; D and trimming were deduced from the DNA. The sample includes roughly 2 million clones, roughly 94% of them seen just once. Terminally differentiated effector memory CD45RA+ cells were excluded from the naive CD8 cells, which were CD45RO-negative and positively selected for CCR7. Germline V gene sequence: CDR1 SGDLS, CDR2 YYNGEE. The CDR3 is 14 residues long. V lost 1 base to trimming and J lost 8 bases; unmatched junction nucleotides: 4.

Sequences were obtained from naive CD8+ T cells sorted from blood. This chain connects TRBV9 to TRBJ1-4; 8 nucleotides match TRBD1. The clonotype originates from a man aged 18 to 35 in good health. The CDR3 loop reads CASSVQGAGEKLFF. In DNA form, the CDR3 reads TGTGCCAGCAGCGTACAGGGGGCAGGGGAAAAACTGTTTTTT. The variable domain in full, with the rest retrieved from reference TRBV9 and TRBJ1-4, is DSGVTQTPKHLITATGQRVTLRCSPRSGDLSVYWYQQSLDQGLQFLIQYYNGEERAKGNILERFSAQQFPDLHSELNLSSLELGDSALYFCASSVQGAGEKLFFGSGTQLSVL.